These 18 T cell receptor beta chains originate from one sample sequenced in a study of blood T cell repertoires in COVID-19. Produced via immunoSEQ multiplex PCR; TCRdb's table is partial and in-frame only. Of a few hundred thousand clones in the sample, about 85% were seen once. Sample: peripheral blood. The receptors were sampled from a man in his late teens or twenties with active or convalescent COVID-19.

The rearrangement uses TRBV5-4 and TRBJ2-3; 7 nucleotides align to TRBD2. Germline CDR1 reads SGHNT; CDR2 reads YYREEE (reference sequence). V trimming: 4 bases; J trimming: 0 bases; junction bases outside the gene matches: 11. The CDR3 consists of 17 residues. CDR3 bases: TGTGCCAGCAGCGGCGGGGGTTTCCTATCTAGCACAGATACGCAGTATTTT. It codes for CASSGGGFLSSTDTQYF.

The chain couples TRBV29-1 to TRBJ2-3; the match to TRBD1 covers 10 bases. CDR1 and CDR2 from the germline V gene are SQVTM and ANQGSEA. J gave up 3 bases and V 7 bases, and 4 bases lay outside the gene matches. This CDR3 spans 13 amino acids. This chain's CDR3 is CSGRQGATDTQYF. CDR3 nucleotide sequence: TGCAGCGGAAGACAGGGGGCAACAGATACGCAGTATTTT.

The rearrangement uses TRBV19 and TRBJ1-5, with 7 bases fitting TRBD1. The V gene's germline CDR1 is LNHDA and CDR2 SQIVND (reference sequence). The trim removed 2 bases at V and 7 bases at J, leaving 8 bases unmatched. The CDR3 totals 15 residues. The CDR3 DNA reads TGTGCCAGTAGTATAACAGGGGCGGGAAGCCAGCCCCAGCATTTT. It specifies CASSITGAGSQPQHF.

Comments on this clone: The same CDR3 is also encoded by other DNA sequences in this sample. This CDR3 is CASSYSSEQYF. CDR3 nucleotides: TGTGCCAGCAGTTACTCGAGTGAGCAGTACTTC. The chain couples TRBV6-2 or TRBV6-3 to TRBJ2-7; D remains unclear. The germline V and J ends were trimmed by 0 bases and 7 bases, with 4 bases remaining between them. Per germline, CDR1 MNHEY and CDR2 SVGEGT. This CDR3 contains 11 residues.

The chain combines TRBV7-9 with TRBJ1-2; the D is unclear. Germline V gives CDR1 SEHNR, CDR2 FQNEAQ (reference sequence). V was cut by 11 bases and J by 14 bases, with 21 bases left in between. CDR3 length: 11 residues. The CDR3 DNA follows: TGTGCCGCCGGGGAGAGGGCAGTGAGTACCTTC. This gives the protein CAAGERAVSTF.

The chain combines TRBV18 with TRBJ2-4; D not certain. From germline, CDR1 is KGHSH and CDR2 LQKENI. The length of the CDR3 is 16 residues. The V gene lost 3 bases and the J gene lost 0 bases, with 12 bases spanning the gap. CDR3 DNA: TGTGCCAGCTCACCTGATGCGGAACTAGCCAAAAACATTCAGTACTTC. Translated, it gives CASSPDAELAKNIQYF.

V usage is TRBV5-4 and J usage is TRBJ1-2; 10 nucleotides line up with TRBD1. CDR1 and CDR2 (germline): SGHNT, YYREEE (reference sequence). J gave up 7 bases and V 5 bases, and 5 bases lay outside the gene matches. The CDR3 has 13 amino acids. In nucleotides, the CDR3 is TGTGCCAGCAGGCAGACAGGGGGCTTTGGCTACACCTTC. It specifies CASRQTGGFGYTF.

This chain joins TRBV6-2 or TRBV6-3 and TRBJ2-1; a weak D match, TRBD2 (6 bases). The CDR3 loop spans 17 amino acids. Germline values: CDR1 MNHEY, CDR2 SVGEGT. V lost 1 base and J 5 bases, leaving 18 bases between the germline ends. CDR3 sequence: CASSYYLSSAYHNEQFF. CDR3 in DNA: TGTGCCAGCAGTTACTATCTTTCTAGCGCGTATCACAATGAGCAGTTCTTC.

The CDR3 DNA is TGTGCCAGCAGCCGAGGGGGATGGGAAGGCTACACCTTC. Translating it yields CASSRGGWEGYTF. V gene TRBV12-3 or TRBV12-4 combines with J gene TRBJ1-2; D possibly corresponds to TRBD1 (6 bases). The CDR3 has 13 residues. Deletions cut 6 bases from V and 8 bases from J, with 16 bases between.

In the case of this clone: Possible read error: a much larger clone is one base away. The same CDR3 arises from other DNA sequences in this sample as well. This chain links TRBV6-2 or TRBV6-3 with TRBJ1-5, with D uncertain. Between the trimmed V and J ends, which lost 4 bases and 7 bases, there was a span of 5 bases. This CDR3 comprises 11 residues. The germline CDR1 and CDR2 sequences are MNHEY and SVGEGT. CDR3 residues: CASSSGQPQHF. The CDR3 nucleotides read TGTGCCAGCAGTTCAGGACAGCCCCAGCATTTT.

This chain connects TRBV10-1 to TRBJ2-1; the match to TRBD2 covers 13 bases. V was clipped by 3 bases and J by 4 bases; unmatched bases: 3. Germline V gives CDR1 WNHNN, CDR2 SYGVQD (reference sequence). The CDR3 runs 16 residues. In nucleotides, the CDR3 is TGCGCCAGCAGTGACACTAGCGGGAGGGCTTACAATGAGCAGTTCTTC. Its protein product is CASSDTSGRAYNEQFF.

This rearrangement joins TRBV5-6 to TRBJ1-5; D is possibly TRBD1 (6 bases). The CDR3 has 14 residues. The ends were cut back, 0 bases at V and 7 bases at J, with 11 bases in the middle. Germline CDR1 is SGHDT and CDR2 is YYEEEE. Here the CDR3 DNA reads TGTGCCAGCAGCTTGGGGCAGGGGCAACAGCCCCAGCATTTT. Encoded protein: CASSLGQGQQPQHF.

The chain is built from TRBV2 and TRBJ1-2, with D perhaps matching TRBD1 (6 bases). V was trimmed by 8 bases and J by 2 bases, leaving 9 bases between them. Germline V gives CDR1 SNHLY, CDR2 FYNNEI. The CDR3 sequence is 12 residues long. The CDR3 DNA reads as TGTGCCAGCGTCGGACAGAACTATGGCTACACCTTC. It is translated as CASVGQNYGYTF.

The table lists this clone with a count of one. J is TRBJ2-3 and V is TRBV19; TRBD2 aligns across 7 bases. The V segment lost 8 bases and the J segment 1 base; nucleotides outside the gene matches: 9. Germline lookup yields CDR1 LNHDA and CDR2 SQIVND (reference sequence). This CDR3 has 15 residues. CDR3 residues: CASEAGVLGTDTQYF. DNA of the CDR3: TGTGCCAGTGAGGCGGGAGTGTTAGGCACAGATACGCAGTATTTT. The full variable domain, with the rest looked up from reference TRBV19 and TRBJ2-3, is DGGITQSPKYLFRKEGQNVTLSCEQNLNHDAMYWYRQDPGQGLRLIYYSQIVNDFQKGDIAEGYSVSREKKESFPLTVTSAQKNPTAFYLCASEAGVLGTDTQYFGPGTRLTVL.

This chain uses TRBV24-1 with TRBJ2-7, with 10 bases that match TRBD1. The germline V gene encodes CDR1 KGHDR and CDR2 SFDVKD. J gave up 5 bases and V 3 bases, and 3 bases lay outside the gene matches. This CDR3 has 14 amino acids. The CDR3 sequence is CATSDDRGRDEQYF. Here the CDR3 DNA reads TGTGCCACCAGTGATGACAGGGGGCGGGACGAGCAGTACTTC.

CDR3 residues: CASISGDQGRYGYTF. The DNA of the CDR3 is TGTGCCAGCATCTCAGGGGACCAAGGGCGCTATGGCTACACCTTC. The gene calls are TRBV6-5 and TRBJ1-2; D is possibly TRBD1 (6 bases). V was clipped by 7 bases and J by 4 bases, with 19 bases between them. This CDR3 contains 15 residues. Germline CDR1 is MNHEY and CDR2 is SVGAGI.

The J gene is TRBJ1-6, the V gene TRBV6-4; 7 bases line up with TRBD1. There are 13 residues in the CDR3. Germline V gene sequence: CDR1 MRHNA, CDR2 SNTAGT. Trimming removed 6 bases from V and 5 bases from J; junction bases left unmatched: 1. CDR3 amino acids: CASRGTDNSPLHF. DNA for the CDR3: TGTGCCAGCAGAGGGACAGATAATTCACCCCTCCACTTT.

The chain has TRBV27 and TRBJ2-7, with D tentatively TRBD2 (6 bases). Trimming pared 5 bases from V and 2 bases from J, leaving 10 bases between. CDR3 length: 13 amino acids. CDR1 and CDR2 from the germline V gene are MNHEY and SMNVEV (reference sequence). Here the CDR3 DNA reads TGTGCCAGCAGTGTGGGACTTCCCTACGAGCAGTACTTC. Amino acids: CASSVGLPYEQYF.